The clone carrying this T cell receptor beta chain occurred a few times. Its antigen remains unknown. These data are taken from a study of T cells in Graves' hyperthyroidism and ophthalmopathy. Study in general: The authors collected peripheral blood at initial diagnosis, before any treatment. Whole-study findings and limits: Expanded thyroid clonotypes (above 0.001) were mostly also found in blood.

Exclusions: uncontrolled infection, other autoimmune disease, pregnancy, lactation. Using around 10 ml of fresh peripheral blood, PBMCs were prepared. Researchers amplified the TCR beta CDR3 regions from RNA transcripts. The HTBI set primed first-round TCR CDR3 RT-PCR. TCRdb called the multiplex PCR reads again in MiXCR, with one record for every CDR3 protein. The sample holds 480,000 or so distinct CDR3 sequences, 13% to 15% seen once. Germline V lookup: CDR1 SGHNT, CDR2 YENEEA. J lost 0 bases, V lost 5 bases, and 11 bases had no gene match. This CDR3 spans 17 amino acids. This receptor was obtained from a woman younger than 35 with Graves' hyperthyroidism. Sequenced input: blood. J is TRBJ2-3 and V is TRBV11-3, with 7 bases lining up with TRBD2. The CDR3 DNA reads as TGTGCCAGCAGCCCAGGACTAGTTGATACTAGCACAGATACGCAGTATTTT. Translated, it gives CASSPGLVDTSTDTQYF.